The source of this TCR beta chain is a study of CD4 T cells in relation to SARS-CoV-2 and coronaviruses (dated by TCRdb to the early 2020s). Broadly, across the study: In the ViraFEST assay, PBMCs were grown with antigen for approximately ten days, and TCR beta CDR3s were then sequenced to identify antigen-specific clonal expansions. An HIV-1 Nef peptide pool or a no-peptide culture served as the negative reference condition. Shared crossreactive spike epitopes were mapped to their HLA restriction using patient-derived lymphoblastoid cell lines. The study assessed, at the TCR clonotype level, memory CD4+ T cell crossreactivity between SARS-CoV-2 and common cold coronavirus spike proteins. The Adaptive Biotechnologies TCR-sequencing kit was used to sequence samples from a few pre-COVID donors and the naive versus memory experiments, whereas other data were Illumina-based. A different TCR-beta assay, based on Illumina, was used to sequence expansion assays from other donors in the study. General findings and caveats noted by the study authors: Small numbers of patients and of tested TCRs limited the study. Crossreactivity analysis was centred on spike protein, so crossreactivity against other viral proteins was not assessed. No donor contributed both pre-pandemic and post-infection samples, which limited tracing the source of pre-existing responses. Significantly weaker SARS-CoV-2-driven expansion was shown by crossreactive clones than by monoreactive clones, consistent with antigenic imprinting. Memory CD4+ clonotypes crossrecognizing SARS-CoV-2 and at least one common cold coronavirus spike were found in around three fifths of donors.

With respect to this clone: Its antigen remains unidentified. The sample holds no much larger clone one base away, and base qualities are not on file.

Library prep was done by the immunoSEQ multiplex PCR assay. The study's own analysis went as follows. During preprocessing, nonproductive sequences were discarded, as were any CDR3s that did not begin with C, did not end with F or W, or were shorter than 7 amino acids. Antigen-specific clonotypes were called with the MANAFEST web app on the basis of expansion relative to the reference and to other culture wells. A clone was considered positive if the clone showed significant expansion compared with the reference culture in 2 of 3 replicate wells at an FDR below 0.05. A further requirement for positive clones was significant expansion compared with all other tandem wells, along with an odds ratio above 5. Pairwise Levenshtein distance, computed with the stringdist R package after three terminal residues were trimmed from each end, was used as the measure of CDR3 homology. The table comes from immuneACCESS by way of TCRdb, which keeps in-frame sequences with V and J called. Part of the clones is missing from these tables; in studies checked, under half for an unresolved V gene and the rest for unknown reasons. V, J and clone size are those of that table, while D and trimming were read from the DNA. In all, the sample holds under 20,000 clones, and about 77% of those were seen once. The top ten clonotypes cover about 19% of the sample.

CD4+ T cells from unexposed donors were collected before the COVID-19 pandemic (2011-2018). After around 10 days of culture, CD4+ T cells were isolated with the EasySep CD4+ T cell isolation kit. As cell number allowed, CD4+ T cells from unexposed donors were tested for reactivity to SARS-CoV-2 S and N and to four common cold coronavirus spike pools. Each well held 1.5 million to 2.5 million PBMCs cultured in IMDM containing roughly 5.2% human AB serum and around 10 IU/ml IL-2. Half of the culture medium was replaced with fresh IL-2-containing medium on days 3 and 7. Triplicate replicate wells were generally used for each peptide culture condition. Leukapheresis product for the unexposed donors was purchased commercially. Ficoll-Paque PLUS gradient centrifugation was used to isolate PBMCs from leukapheresis product or whole blood. The PBMCs went either fresh into the expansion assay or into cryopreservation at -140 degrees C. The QIAamp Micro DNA Kit was used to extract genomic DNA from the CD4+ T cells.

The CDR1 and CDR2 encoded by the germline V gene are MDHEN and SYDVKM. From the cysteine up to the phenylalanine, the CDR3 has a length of 12 residues. Solely the CDR3 DNA is kept, with 36 bases framed from the first base. V lost 6 bases and J lost 2 bases; the stretch between them is 7 bases long. Recombination connected TRBV28 to TRBJ2-5; the D region possibly corresponds to TRBD1 (5 bases align). The TCR was taken from a human donor in good health. Sequencing used CD4+ T cells from PBMCs, cultured in vitro. The CDR3 loop reads CASSRDQETQYF. The DNA reads as follows: TGTGCCAGCAGCAGGGATCAAGAGACCCAGTACTTC.